This T cell receptor (beta chain) was captured by sequencing in a study of blood T cells in healthy people across ages. The sample holds a few counts of this clonotype. Its antigen remains unknown. Study-wide results and limits: Getting older went along with TCR beta diversity per million T cells dropping roughly linearly. Both naive CD4+ cell counts and diversity were greater in long-lived donors than in aged donors.

The length of the CDR3 is 13 residues. V was trimmed by 8 bases and J by 7 bases, leaving 15 bases between them. Germline V gene sequence: CDR1 MNHEY, CDR2 SVGEGT. Using a J-beta primer mix together with a sample-barcoded 5' primer, a second PCR was run for roughly 6 to 12 cycles. Each cDNA molecule, via a template-switch adaptor with 12 random nucleotides, was tagged. TCRdb fed the 5' RACE reads into MiXCR, producing one record per CDR3 protein. Altogether about a million distinct CDR3 sequences are present, 51% being singletons, with the ten largest covering about 21%. Per sample, at least 6 micrograms of total RNA were extracted.

What was sequenced was blood. This receptor was obtained from a woman aged 55-70 years in good health. V is TRBV6-2 or TRBV6-3 and J is TRBJ2-1; D is possibly TRBD1 or TRBD2 (5 bases each). In DNA form, the CDR3 reads TGTGCCAGCTCCGGGACGGGTATTAATGAGCAGTTCTTC. This codes for CASSGTGINEQFF.